This entry lists 11 T cell receptor beta chains sequenced from one sample in a study of read filtering for tumor transcriptome and immune sequencing. The library was built from about 400 ng RNA with molecular barcoded adaptors for alpha/delta and beta/gamma chains. One entry per CDR3 protein, called by TCRdb with MiXCR from the reads. This table has 100,000 to 150,000 distinct CDR3 sequences, 10% to 15% appearing once. The specimen was a population of CD138-negative cells sorted from bone marrow. These TCRs come from a donor at least 40 years old with multiple myeloma.

This clonotype was observed at least ten times. V usage is TRBV3-1 and J usage is TRBJ2-6; D is ambiguous. CDR1 and CDR2 from the germline V gene are LGHDT and YNNKEL (reference sequence). Trimming removed 3 bases at V and 4 bases at J, with 7 bases between. This CDR3 comprises 14 residues. The CDR3 DNA follows: TGTGCCAGCAGCCAGGGTGCCGGGGCCAACGTCCTGACTTTC. The encoded protein is CASSQGAGANVLTF. Drawing the rest from reference TRBV3-1 and TRBJ2-6, the complete variable domain is DTAVSQTPKYLVTQMGNDKSIKCEQNLGHDTMYWYKQDSKKFLKIMFSYNNKELIINETVPNRFSPKSPDKAHLNLHINSLELGDSAVYFCASSQGAGANVLTFGAGSRLTVL.

This clonotype occurred many times. The chain combines TRBV20-1 with TRBJ2-2; 9 bases map to TRBD2. This CDR3 region has 15 residues. V gave up 5 bases and J gave up 2 bases; unmatched junction bases: 6. The germline CDR1 and CDR2 sequences are DFQATT and SNEGSKA (reference sequence). The CDR3 DNA reads TGCAGTGCTGGCTTAGCGGGGGTAAACACCGGGGAGCTGTTTTTT. Translating gives CSAGLAGVNTGELFF.

Note on this clonotype: A read error may be the cause here, since a much bigger clone is one base away. The missing conserved phenylalanine or tryptophan at the end of this CDR3 makes a read error likely. V usage is TRBV4-2 and J usage is TRBJ2-2, with D unclear. The germline gives CDR1 LGHNA, CDR2 YNFKEQ. Trimming took 0 bases from V and 9 from J, leaving 8 bases between them. The CDR3 length is 13 residues. DNA of the CDR3: TGTGCCAGCAGCCAAGAATCCTTCAGGGAGCTGTTTTTA. This sequence encodes CASSQESFRELFL.

This clonotype was seen many times. J is TRBJ2-3 and V is TRBV2, with 7 bases fitting TRBD2. Germline V gene sequence: CDR1 SNHLY, CDR2 FYNNEI. This CDR3 is 16 amino acids long. V was clipped by 0 bases and J by 1 base; unmatched bases: 4. CDR3 loop: CASSEASSGGTDTQYF. DNA for the CDR3: TGTGCCAGCAGTGAAGCGTCCAGCGGGGGCACAGATACGCAGTATTTT.

This clonotype was seen at least ten times. V is TRBV29-1 and J is TRBJ2-2; either TRBD1 or TRBD2 may fit D (5 bases each). Looked up from germline, CDR1 is SQVTM and CDR2 is ANQGSEA. This CDR3 has 14 amino acids. V shed 1 base and J shed 3 bases, with 9 bases lying between them. The CDR3, as DNA: TGCAGCGTTGAAGGAGGGGTGGACACCGGGGAGCTGTTTTTT. Protein sequence: CSVEGGVDTGELFF.

This clonotype occurred many times. The rearrangement links TRBV4-1 to TRBJ1-4; D possibly corresponds to TRBD1 (6 bases). Deletions cut 4 bases from V and 4 bases from J, with 13 bases between. The CDR3 covers 15 residues. Germline lookup yields CDR1 MGHRA and CDR2 YSYEKL. This CDR3 reads CASSLEWTVNEKLFF. CDR3 sequence (DNA): TGCGCCAGCAGCCTCGAGTGGACAGTTAATGAAAAACTGTTTTTT.

This clonotype was observed many times. The chain combines TRBV3-1 with TRBJ2-3; no firm D call. Germline assignment: CDR1 LGHDT and CDR2 YNNKEL (reference sequence). This CDR3 has 12 amino acids. V dropped 1 base and J dropped 9 bases, with 8 bases sitting between them. The CDR3 sequence is CASSQAAGTQYF. CDR3 DNA: TGTGCCAGCAGCCAAGCGGCTGGGACGCAGTATTTT.

In this sample, this clonotype turned up many times. The chain is built from TRBV6-1 and TRBJ2-3, with D possibly matching TRBD1 (7 bases). Trimming removed 7 bases at V and 4 bases at J, with 12 bases between. The length of the CDR3 is 13 residues. Germline CDR1 and CDR2: MNHNS and SASEGT. CDR3 in DNA: TGTGCCAGCACGGCCAGGGGGGCAGATACGCAGTATTTT. This gives the protein CASTARGADTQYF.

In its sample, this clonotype was seen many times. The gene calls are TRBV28 and TRBJ2-3, with 9 bases lining up with TRBD1. V shed 4 bases and J 5 bases; nucleotides not matched to a gene: 4. Germline CDR1 reads MDHEN; CDR2 reads SYDVKM. The length of the CDR3 is 14 residues. As DNA, the CDR3 is TGTGCCAGCAGTTGGGGACAGGGTAGAGATACGCAGTATTTT. It yields the protein CASSWGQGRDTQYF.

This clonotype was counted at least ten times. This CDR3 reads CASSVGQPDEQYF. The CDR3 DNA reads as TGTGCCAGCAGCGTAGGACAGCCTGACGAGCAGTACTTC. This rearrangement joins TRBV9 to TRBJ2-7; D possibly corresponds to TRBD1 (5 bases). The CDR3 contains 13 residues. The germline CDR1 and CDR2 sequences are SGDLS and YYNGEE. V lost 0 bases and J 5 bases, leaving 9 bases between the germline ends.

This clonotype was counted between two and nine times. The chain uses TRBV5-1 and TRBJ2-1, with 14 bases matching TRBD2. This CDR3 spans 17 amino acids. With 4 bases clipped from V and 1 base from J, the junction kept 4 bases outside the gene matches. Germline V gene sequence: CDR1 SGHRS, CDR2 YFSETQ. In DNA form, the CDR3 reads TGCGCCAGCAGCGGGGGACTAGCGGGAGATTCCTACAATGAGCAGTTCTTC. This codes for CASSGGLAGDSYNEQFF.